A single sample gave rise to the 13 T cell receptor beta chains below, sequenced in a study of control samples from healthy donors and cancer patients. Only in-frame clones appear in the TCRdb table, and some are missing; sequencing was by immunoSEQ multiplex PCR. Among about 130,000 clones, roughly 90% were seen once, and the ten largest hold around 8.1%. Material for sequencing was blood. These receptors were obtained from a man aged 18-30 years in good health.

In the case of this clone: A much larger clonotype is one base distant, so this may be a read error. The rearrangement links TRBV6-4 to TRBJ1-6; TRBD1 is a possible D gene (5 bases). The CDR3 length is 13 residues. V was clipped by 4 bases and J by 5 bases, with 6 bases between them. From germline, CDR1 is MRHNA and CDR2 SNTAGT. The CDR3 DNA reads TGTGCCAGCAGTGCCAGGGATAATTCACCCCTCCACTTT. Amino acid sequence: CASSARDNSPLHF.

DNA of the CDR3: TGTGCCAGCAGAAATAGCAATCAGCCCCAGCATTTT. It is translated as CASRNSNQPQHF. V and J are TRBV28 and TRBJ1-5; D ambiguous. Germline CDR1 is MDHEN and CDR2 is SYDVKM. CDR3 length equals 12 residues. V dropped 6 bases and J dropped 0 bases, with 3 bases sitting between them.

The chain is built from TRBV5-4 and TRBJ1-6; TRBD1 is a possible D gene (5 bases). The V end lost 0 bases, the J end lost 15 bases, and 16 bases lay between the germline ends. CDR1 is SGHNT and CDR2 is YYREEE in the germline V gene (reference sequence). The CDR3 has 14 residues. CDR3 nucleotides: TGTGCCAGCAGCTTGGGATGGGACGCCCCGGTCCTCCACTTT. Translated: CASSLGWDAPVLHF.

The chain carries TRBV7-6 and TRBJ1-5; 12 nucleotides line up with TRBD1. The CDR3 has 18 residues. V dropped 1 base and J dropped 5; count of bases not matched to a gene: 9. Germline CDR1 is SGHVS and CDR2 is FNYEAQ. Here the CDR3 DNA reads TGTGCCAGCAGCTTAGGTTATGGGACAGGGGGCGACGATCAGCCCCAGCATTTT. Translated: CASSLGYGTGGDDQPQHF. Combining the CDR3 with reference TRBV7-6 and TRBJ1-5 gives the whole variable domain GAGVSQSPRYKVTKRGQDVALRCDPISGHVSLYWYRQALGQGPEFLTYFNYEAQQDKSGLPNDRFSAERPEGSISTLTIQRTEQRDSAMYRCASSLGYGTGGDDQPQHFGDGTRLSIL.

The chain employs TRBV19 and TRBJ1-6; tentative D call: TRBD1 (6 bases). This CDR3 is 14 amino acids long. V lost 6 bases and J lost 10, with 16 bases in between. The germline V gene has CDR1 LNHDA and CDR2 SQIVND (reference sequence). CDR3 sequence reads: CASSLQGLGSPLHF. As DNA, the CDR3 is TGTGCCAGTAGCCTACAGGGACTAGGGTCACCCCTCCACTTT.

This chain uses TRBV2 with TRBJ1-4; D ambiguous. Trimming left V 4 bases short and J 7 bases short, with 7 bases between. The CDR3 extends over 12 amino acids. Germline CDR1 is SNHLY and CDR2 is FYNNEI. Here the CDR3 reads CASSVGSEKLFF. The CDR3 nucleotides are TGTGCCAGCAGTGTGGGGAGTGAAAAACTGTTTTTT.

J is TRBJ1-6 and V is TRBV28, with TRBD1 identical over 11 bases. The length of the CDR3 is 16 residues. Germline CDR1 reads MDHEN; CDR2 reads SYDVKM. After removal of 3 bases from V and 8 bases from J, the junction contained 6 bases not matched to a gene. The CDR3 bases are TGTGCCAGCAGTTTGGACAGGGGGCGCGGGGATTCACCCCTCCACTTT. Encoded protein: CASSLDRGRGDSPLHF.

V gene TRBV6-1 combines with J gene TRBJ1-2, with 7 positions matching TRBD1. Germline V gene sequence: CDR1 MNHNS, CDR2 SASEGT. V gave up 3 bases and J gave up 3 bases; unmatched junction bases: 1. The CDR3 length is 13 residues. CDR3 loop: CASSETGHYGYTF. Written as DNA, the CDR3 is TGTGCCAGCAGTGAGACAGGGCACTATGGCTACACCTTC.

V and J are TRBV20-1 and TRBJ2-1; 9 bases agree with TRBD2. J lost 7 bases, V lost 3 bases, and 7 bases had no gene match. There are 14 residues in the CDR3. The germline CDR1 and CDR2 sequences are DFQATT and SNEGSKA (reference sequence). The CDR3 DNA reads TGCAGTGCTAGTGGGCGGGGGGGCGCGAATGAGCAGTTCTTC. It encodes CSASGRGGANEQFF.

V usage is TRBV11-2 and J usage is TRBJ1-1; no definite D call. V gave up 6 bases and J gave up 1 base, with 27 bases separating them. Germline assignment: CDR1 SGHAT and CDR2 FQNNGV. CDR3 size: 19 residues. The CDR3, as DNA: TGTGCCAGCAGGCCGATCCGAGGGCACGGGCGAGAGAGGAACACTGAAGCTTTCTTT. This sequence encodes CASRPIRGHGRERNTEAFF.

The V and J genes are TRBV5-1 and TRBJ2-5, with D perhaps TRBD1 (6 bases). The CDR3 contains 16 residues. The germline gives CDR1 SGHRS, CDR2 YFSETQ. V lost 0 bases and J lost 2, with 14 bases in between. The CDR3 region has the DNA TGCGCCAGCAGCTTGGGAAACAGGGCAGGTCAAGAGACCCAGTACTTC. Protein sequence: CASSLGNRAGQETQYF.

This clone was counted a single time. V gene TRBV3-1 (or the pseudogene TRBV3-2) combines with J gene TRBJ2-5; tentative D call: TRBD2 (6 bases). V gave up 4 bases and J gave up 5 bases, with 11 bases separating them. CDR1 and CDR2 from the germline V gene are LGHDT and YNNKEL (reference sequence). The CDR3 runs to 13 residues. The DNA for the CDR3 is TGTGCCAGCAGCCCGCGGGGTTCCGAGACCCAGTACTTC. This encodes CASSPRGSETQYF.

V and J are TRBV19 and TRBJ1-1; 8 bases are a match to TRBD1. V lost 5 bases to trimming and J lost 1 base; unmatched junction nucleotides: 3. CDR1 and CDR2 (germline): LNHDA, SQIVND (reference sequence). This CDR3 is 14 amino acids long. CDR3 DNA: TGTGCCAGTAGTGCCGACAGGGGGAACACTGAAGCTTTCTTT. It is translated as CASSADRGNTEAFF.